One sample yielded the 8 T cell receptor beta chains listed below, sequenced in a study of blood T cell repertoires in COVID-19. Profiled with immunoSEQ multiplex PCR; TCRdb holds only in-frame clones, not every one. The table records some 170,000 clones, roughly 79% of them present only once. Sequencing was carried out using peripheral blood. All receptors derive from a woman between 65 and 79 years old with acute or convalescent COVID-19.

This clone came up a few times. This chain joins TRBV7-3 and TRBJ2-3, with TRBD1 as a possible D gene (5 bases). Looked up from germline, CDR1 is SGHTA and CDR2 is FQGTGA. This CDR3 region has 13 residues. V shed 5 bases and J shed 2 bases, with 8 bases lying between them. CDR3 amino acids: CASSRQYTDTQYF. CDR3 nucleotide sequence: TGTGCCAGCAGCAGACAGTACACAGATACGCAGTATTTT.

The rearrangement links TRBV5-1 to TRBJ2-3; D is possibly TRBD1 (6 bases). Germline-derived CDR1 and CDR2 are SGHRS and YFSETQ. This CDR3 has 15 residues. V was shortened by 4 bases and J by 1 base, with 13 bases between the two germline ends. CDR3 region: CASSPGQPGTDTQYF. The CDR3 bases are TGCGCCAGCAGCCCCGGACAGCCCGGCACAGATACGCAGTATTTT.

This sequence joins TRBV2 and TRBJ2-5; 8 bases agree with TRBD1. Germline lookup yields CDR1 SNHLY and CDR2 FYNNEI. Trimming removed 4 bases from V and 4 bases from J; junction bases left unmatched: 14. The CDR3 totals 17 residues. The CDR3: CASSGGVRTGKGETQYF. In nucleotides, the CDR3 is TGTGCCAGCAGTGGAGGTGTTCGGACAGGGAAGGGAGAGACCCAGTACTTC.

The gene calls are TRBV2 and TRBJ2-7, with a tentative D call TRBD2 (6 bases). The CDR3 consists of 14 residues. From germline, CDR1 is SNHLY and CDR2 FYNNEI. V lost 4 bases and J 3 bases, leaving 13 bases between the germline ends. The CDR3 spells CASSAISGLYEQYF. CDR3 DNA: TGTGCCAGCAGTGCAATTAGCGGACTCTACGAGCAGTACTTC.

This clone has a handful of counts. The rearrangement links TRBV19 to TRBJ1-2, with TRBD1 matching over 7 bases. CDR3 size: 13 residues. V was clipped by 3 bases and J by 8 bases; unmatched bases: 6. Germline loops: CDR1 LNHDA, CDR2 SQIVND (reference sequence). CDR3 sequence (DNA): TGTGCCAGTAGTATTACCAGGGGGGAAGGCTACACCTTC. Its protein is CASSITRGEGYTF.

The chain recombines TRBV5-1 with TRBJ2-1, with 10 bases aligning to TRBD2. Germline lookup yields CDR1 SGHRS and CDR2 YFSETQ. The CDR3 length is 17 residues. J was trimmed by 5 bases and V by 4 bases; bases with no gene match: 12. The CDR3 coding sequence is TGCGCCAGCAGCCAACATGATGGGACTAGCGTCGACAATGAGCAGTTCTTC. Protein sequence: CASSQHDGTSVDNEQFF.

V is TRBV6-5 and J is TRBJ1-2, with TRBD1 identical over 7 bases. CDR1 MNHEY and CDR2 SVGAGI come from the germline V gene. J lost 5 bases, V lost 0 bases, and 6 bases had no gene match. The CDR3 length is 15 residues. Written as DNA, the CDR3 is TGTGCCAGCAGTTACTCGGGGGCCAGGGGGTATGGCTACACCTTC. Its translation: CASSYSGARGYGYTF.

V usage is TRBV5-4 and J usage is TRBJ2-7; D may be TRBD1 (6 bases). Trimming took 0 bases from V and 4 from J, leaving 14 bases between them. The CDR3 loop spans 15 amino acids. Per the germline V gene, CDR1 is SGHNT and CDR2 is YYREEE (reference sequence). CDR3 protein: CASSLDPTGQYEQYF. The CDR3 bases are TGTGCCAGCAGCTTGGATCCCACAGGGCAGTACGAGCAGTACTTC.